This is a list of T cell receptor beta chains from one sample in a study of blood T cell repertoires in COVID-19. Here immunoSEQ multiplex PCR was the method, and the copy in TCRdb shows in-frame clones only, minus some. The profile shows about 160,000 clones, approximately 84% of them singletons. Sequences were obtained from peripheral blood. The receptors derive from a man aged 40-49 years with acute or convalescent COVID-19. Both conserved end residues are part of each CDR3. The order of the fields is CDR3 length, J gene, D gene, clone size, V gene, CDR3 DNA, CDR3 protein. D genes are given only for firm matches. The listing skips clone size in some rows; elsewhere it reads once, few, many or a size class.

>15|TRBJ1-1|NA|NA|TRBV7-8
TGTGCCAGCAGCTTGTATCAGGTGGCCGGAACTGAAGCTTTCTTT
CASSLYQVAGTEAFF
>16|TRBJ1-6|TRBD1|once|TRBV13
TGTGCCAGCAGCTCCGCTACAGGGGCCAACAATTCACCCCTCCACTTT
CASSSATGANNSPLHF
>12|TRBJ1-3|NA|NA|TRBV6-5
TGTGCCAGCATATCTTCTGGAAACACCATATATTTT
CASISSGNTIYF
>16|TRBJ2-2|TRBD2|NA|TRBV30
TGTGCCTGGAGTGCTGGACTAGCGGGGGGGCTCGGGGAGCTGTTTTTT
CAWSAGLAGGLGELFF
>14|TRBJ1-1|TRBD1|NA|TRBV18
TGTGCCAGCTCACCAGGACAGGAGTACACTGAAGCTTTCTTT
CASSPGQEYTEAFF
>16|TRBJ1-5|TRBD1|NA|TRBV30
TGTGCCTGGGACAGGGGGCATAAGCCCTCAAATCAGCCCCAGCATTTT
CAWDRGHKPSNQPQHF
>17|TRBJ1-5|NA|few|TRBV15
TGTGCCACCAGCAGAGATCTAAGGGACTGGGGCAATCAGCCCCAGCATTTT
CATSRDLRDWGNQPQHF
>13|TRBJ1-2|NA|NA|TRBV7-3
TGTGCCAGCAGCTTAAACGGTCAAGGAGGCTGCACCTTC
CASSLNGQGGCTF
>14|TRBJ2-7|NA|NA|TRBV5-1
TGCGCCAGCGCTACCGGACTGGGCTACTACGAGCAGTACTTC
CASATGLGYYEQYF
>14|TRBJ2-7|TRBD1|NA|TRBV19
TGTGCCAGTAGTACCCGGGACAGGGGGCGCGAGCAGTACTTC
CASSTRDRGREQYF
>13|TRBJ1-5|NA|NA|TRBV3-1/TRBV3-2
TGTGCCAGCAGCCGGTTCGGGGATCAGCCCCAGCATTTT
CASSRFGDQPQHF
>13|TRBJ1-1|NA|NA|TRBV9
TGTGCCAGCAGCTTTCATCCGAACACTGAAGCTTTCTTT
CASSFHPNTEAFF
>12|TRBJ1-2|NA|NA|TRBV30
TGTGCCTGGAGTGTACGCGGTTATGGCTACACCTTC
CAWSVRGYGYTF
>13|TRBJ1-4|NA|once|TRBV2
TGTGCCGGACATAAAGGGCGTAGCGAAAAACTGTTTTTT
CAGHKGRSEKLFF
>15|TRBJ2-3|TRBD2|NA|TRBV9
TGTGCCAGCAGCGTATTACCGGGAGGAGCAGATACGCAGTATTTT
CASSVLPGGADTQYF
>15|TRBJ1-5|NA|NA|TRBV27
TGTGCCAGCAGTCGGGAGCGAGGAGGCAATCAGCCCCAGCATTTT
CASSRERGGNQPQHF
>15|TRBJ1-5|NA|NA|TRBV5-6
TGTGCCAGCAGCATAGCTCAGGGAAGCAATCAGCCCCAGCATTTT
CASSIAQGSNQPQHF
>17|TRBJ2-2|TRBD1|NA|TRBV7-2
TGTGCCAGCAGCCCCCTCCCGGGACAGGGGGCGACCGGGGAGCTGTTTTTT
CASSPLPGQGATGELFF
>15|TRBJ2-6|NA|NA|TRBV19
TGTGCCAGTACCGACGGTGCGGGTGGGGCCAACGTCCTGACTTTC
CASTDGAGGANVLTF
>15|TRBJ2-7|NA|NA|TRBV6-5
TGTGCCAGCGGCCGAGGGGGGGACAGGACTTACGAGCAGTACTTC
CASGRGGDRTYEQYF
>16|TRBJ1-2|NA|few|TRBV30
TGTGCCTGGACAGGAAGCCGGGGGGATTTTAACTATGGCTACACCTTC
CAWTGSRGDFNYGYTF
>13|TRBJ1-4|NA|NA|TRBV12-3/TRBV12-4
TGTGCCAGCAGTCCTTACGAGAGGGTAGAACTGTTTTTT
CASSPYERVELFF
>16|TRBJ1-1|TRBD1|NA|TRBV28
TGTGCCAGCAGTTCCATGACAGGGGGGTACTACACTGAAGCTTTCTTT
CASSSMTGGYYTEAFF
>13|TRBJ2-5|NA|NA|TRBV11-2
TGTGCCAGCAGCTTCCAGGGACAAGAGACCCAGTACTTC
CASSFQGQETQYF
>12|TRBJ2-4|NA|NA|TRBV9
TGTGCCAGCAGCGCAGACAGTGGGGTTCAGTACTTC
CASSADSGVQYF
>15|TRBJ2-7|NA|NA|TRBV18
TGTGCCAGCTCACCGCAACAGGACGATTTTGACGAGCAGTACTTC
CASSPQQDDFDEQYF
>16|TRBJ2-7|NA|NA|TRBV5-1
TGCGCCAGCAGCTTGGGAGGTGGTGGGGGGAATTACGAGCAGTACTTC
CASSLGGGGGNYEQYF
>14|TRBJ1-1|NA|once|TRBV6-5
TGTGCCAGCATCCTGGGGCAGCTGAACACTGAAGCTTTCTTT
CASILGQLNTEAFF
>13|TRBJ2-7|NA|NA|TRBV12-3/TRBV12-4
TGTGCCAGCAGTCCCGGACAGTCCTACGAGCAGTACTTC
CASSPGQSYEQYF
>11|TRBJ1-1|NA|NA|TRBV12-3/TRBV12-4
TGTGCCAGCAGACACAACACTGAAGCTTTCTTT
CASRHNTEAFF
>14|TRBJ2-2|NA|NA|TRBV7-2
TGTGCCAGCAGCTTAGTGGGTACAGGCGGGGAGCTGTTTTTT
CASSLVGTGGELFF
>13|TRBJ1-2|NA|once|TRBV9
TGTGCCAGCAGTGCGGCGGGGAGCTATGGCTACACCTTC
CASSAAGSYGYTF
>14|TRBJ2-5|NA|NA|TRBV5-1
TGCGCCAGCAGCTTGGACTCCCGAGGGGGGACCCAGTACTTC
CASSLDSRGGTQYF
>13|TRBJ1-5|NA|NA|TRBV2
TGTGCCAGCAGCCTTGACAGTAATCAGCCCCAGCATTTT
CASSLDSNQPQHF
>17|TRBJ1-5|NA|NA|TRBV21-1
TGTGCCAGCAGCAAAGTTGGCAGGCTAGACAGTAATCAGCCCCAGCATTTT
CASSKVGRLDSNQPQHF
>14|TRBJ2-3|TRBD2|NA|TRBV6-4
TGTGCCAGCAGTGCGGGGGGGCACACAGATACGCAGTATTTT
CASSAGGHTDTQYF
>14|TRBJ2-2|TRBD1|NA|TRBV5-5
TGTGCCAGCAGATCCGGACAGGGCCACGGGGAGCTGTTTTTT
CASRSGQGHGELFF
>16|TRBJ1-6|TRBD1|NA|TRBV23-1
TGCGCCAGCAGTCACCACAGGGGAAAAGGGGAATCACCCCTCCACTTT
CASSHHRGKGESPLHF
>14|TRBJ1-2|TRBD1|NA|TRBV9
TGTGCCAGCAGCGCGGCGGGACAGAACTATGGCTACACCTTC
CASSAAGQNYGYTF
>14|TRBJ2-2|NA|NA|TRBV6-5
TGTGCCGCCCGGAGTAGGGGAAGCACCGGGGAGCTGTTTTTT
CAARSRGSTGELFF
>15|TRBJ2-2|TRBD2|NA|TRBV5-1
TGCGCCAGCAGCTTGCTGGCGGGGGGCACCGGGGAGCTGTTTTTT
CASSLLAGGTGELFF
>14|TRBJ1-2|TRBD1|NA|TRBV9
TGTGCCAGCAGCGCCGACAGGGCTAACTATGGCTACACCTTC
CASSADRANYGYTF
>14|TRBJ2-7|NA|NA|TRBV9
TGTGCCAGCTCGACCGGAGGCTCCACCTACGAGCAGTACTTC
CASSTGGSTYEQYF
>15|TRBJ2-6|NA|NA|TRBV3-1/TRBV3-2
TGTGCCAGCAGCCAGCAGGGCCCTGGGGCCAACGTCCTGACTTTC
CASSQQGPGANVLTF
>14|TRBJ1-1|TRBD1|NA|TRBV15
TGTGCCACCAGCAGAGATCGACAGGGCACTGAAGCTTTCTTT
CATSRDRQGTEAFF
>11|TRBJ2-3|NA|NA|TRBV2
TGTGCCAGTAATGACCCCGGGACAATGTTTTTT
CASNDPGTMFF
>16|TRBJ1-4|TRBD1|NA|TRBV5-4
TGTGCCAGCAGCAAACGGGACAGGGGGAGAAATGAAAAACTGTTTTTT
CASSKRDRGRNEKLFF
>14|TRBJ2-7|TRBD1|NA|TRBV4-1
TGCGCCAGCAGCCTAGGACAGGGGCTCTACGAGCAGTACTTC
CASSLGQGLYEQYF
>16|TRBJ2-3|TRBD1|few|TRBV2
TGTGCCAGCACCCCGACAGGGGTTATTAGCACAGATACGCAGTATTTT
CASTPTGVISTDTQYF